This T cell receptor (beta chain) comes out of a study of post-analysis software for immune sequencing data. This clonotype was seen only a few times. Its antigen is not known. The study, taken as a whole, reports: Multiple sclerosis patients had significantly lower normalized Chao1 diversity than controls. Strong co-clustering by F measure was seen for same-batch samples. A handful of TRBV segments were significantly more frequent in patients than in controls. TRBV5-6, TRBV5-1 and TRBV20-1 were among these segments.

The authors incorporated unique molecular identifiers into the TCR beta cDNA libraries. TCRdb independently ran MiXCR on the PCR reads; one entry per CDR3 protein. The sample lists roughly 800,000 distinct CDR3 sequences, approximately 57% occurring once. J lost 9 bases, V lost 1 base, and 17 bases had no gene match. This CDR3 is 18 amino acids long. The sample taken for sequencing was blood. The receptor comes from a girl aged 5 to 17 with multiple sclerosis. The V call is TRBV12-3 or TRBV12-4, the J call TRBJ2-1, with 8 bases fitting TRBD2. CDR3 sequence reads: CASSLVLGGGLAGGEQFF. The CDR3 DNA sequence: TGTGCCAGCAGTTTAGTGCTCGGCGGGGGGCTAGCTGGTGGTGAGCAGTTCTTC.